This T cell receptor beta chain was recorded in a study of a mutant IDH1 vaccine in newly diagnosed glioma. The CDR3 contains 16 residues. The V gene's germline CDR1 is SGHTA and CDR2 FQGNSA. Trimming took 1 base from V and 2 from J, leaving 15 bases between them. Clones were sequenced by immunoSEQ multiplex PCR, and TCRdb holds only the in-frame ones, with some missing. The sample lists about 86,000 clones; around 85% were seen once. Of note for this clone: Its specificity is not known.

As for time point: week 23, last vaccination. The content of each vaccine dose was 300 ug of mutant IDH1 20-mer peptide, and topical imiquimod accompanied it. The sequenced sample was PBMCs, obtained from a glioma patient whose treatment included an IDH1 peptide vaccine. This receptor was taken from a man aged 25-40 years with glioma. Some clones in this sample may be carry-over from other donors' samples. This chain joins TRBV7-2 and TRBJ2-7, with a possible D match to TRBD1 (6 bases). CDR3 in DNA: TGTGCCAGCAGCTTAGGTGTTGGGACAAACGCCTACGAGCAGTACTTC. It codes for CASSLGVGTNAYEQYF.